Sequencing of this T cell receptor (beta chain) was carried out in a study of blood T cells in healthy people across ages. V was clipped by 5 bases and J by 5 bases; unmatched bases: 11. In germline, CDR1 is SEHNR, CDR2 FQNEAQ (reference sequence). The CDR3 totals 16 residues. Peripheral blood samples of around 9.5 milliliters were drawn from each donor. Primers used in a second PCR of about 6 to 11 cycles were a sample-barcoded 5' primer and a J-beta primer mix. One entry per CDR3 protein, called by TCRdb with MiXCR from the 5' RACE reads. The sample shows about 680,000 distinct CDR3 sequences, 45% to 50% of them seen only once.

The TCR was taken from a woman in her fifties or sixties in good health. Sequencing was done on a sample of blood. V gene TRBV7-9 combines with J gene TRBJ1-1, with 10 bases that match TRBD1. The CDR3 sequence is CASSPGQGVSWTEAFF. The DNA for the CDR3 is TGTGCCAGCAGCCCCGGACAGGGGGTAAGTTGGACTGAAGCTTTCTTT.